This entry lists 5 T cell receptor beta chains sequenced from one sample in a study of shared clonotypes between healthy human individuals. Naive CD8 cells lacked CD45RO and underwent positive selection for CCR7, leaving out terminally differentiated effector memory CD45RA+ cells. Using immunoSEQ multiplex PCR, the repertoire was profiled, and TCRdb retains in-frame clones only, with some absent. The sample gives some 2 million clones, less than 95% of which show up once; 0.85% to 1.2% is in the top ten. Sequencing was done on a sample of naive CD8+ T cells sorted from blood. The receptors were sampled from a man aged 18-30 years in good health.

This clone was found once. The CDR3 region is CASRELGPLEYF. The DNA of the CDR3 is TGTGCCAGCAGAGAGCTGGGGCCCCTGGAGTACTTC. The chain is built from TRBV6-1 and TRBJ2-7; D might be TRBD1 (5 bases). The germline V gene encodes CDR1 MNHNS and CDR2 SASEGT. Trimming left V 6 bases short and J 11 bases short, with 17 bases between. This CDR3 has 12 residues.

The chain carries TRBV9 and TRBJ1-5; the match to TRBD1 covers 12 bases. Germline V gene data show CDR1 as SGDLS and CDR2 as YYNGEE. The CDR3 extends over 15 amino acids. V was clipped by 4 bases and J by 6 bases; unmatched bases: 5. CDR3 sequence reads: CASSTGQGAAQPQHF. The DNA for the CDR3 is TGTGCCAGCAGCACGGGACAGGGGGCAGCTCAGCCCCAGCATTTT.

This clone was seen only once. The J gene is TRBJ1-2, the V gene TRBV6-5; D call uncertain. Trimming left V 6 bases short and J 3 bases short, with 11 bases between. The CDR3 totals 13 residues. CDR1 is MNHEY and CDR2 is SVGAGI in the germline V gene. The CDR3 sequence is CASREPADYGYTF. The CDR3 DNA sequence: TGTGCCAGCAGAGAACCAGCGGACTATGGCTACACCTTC.

V is TRBV7-9 and J is TRBJ1-4; 9 bases line up with TRBD1. Germline CDR1 reads SEHNR; CDR2 reads FQNEAQ (reference sequence). This CDR3 has 14 amino acids. The V segment lost 7 bases and the J segment 7 bases; nucleotides outside the gene matches: 7. The CDR3 loop reads CASTPTGGSEKLFF. In nucleotides, the CDR3 is TGTGCCAGCACCCCGACAGGGGGGAGTGAAAAACTGTTTTTT.

This clone was counted once. This rearrangement joins TRBV27 to TRBJ1-1; 7 bases are shared with TRBD1. From germline, CDR1 is MNHEY and CDR2 SMNVEV (reference sequence). The CDR3 runs to 15 residues. V lost 6 bases, J lost 5 bases, and 12 bases stayed unmatched. DNA of the CDR3: TGTGCCAGCAGACTTCGAACTACAGGGGTGACTGAAGCTTTCTTT. As protein: CASRLRTTGVTEAFF.